This passage covers 23 T cell receptor beta chains from one sample sequenced in a study of beta chain features in type 1 diabetes. Since all of the isolated RNA was reverse transcribed, expressed TCRB transcripts were what got sequenced. Method: immunoSEQ multiplex PCR; TCRdb's copy keeps in-frame clones and lacks some. The sample carries 400,000 to 500,000 clones, approximately 15% recorded once. Sequenced sample: naive CD4+ T cells from blood. These TCRs come from a man younger than 45 in good health.

In its sample, this clone was seen a few times. The chain carries TRBV9 and TRBJ2-5; D remains unclear. V lost 2 bases and J lost 4, with 12 bases in between. This CDR3 is built from 14 residues. The germline V gene encodes CDR1 SGDLS and CDR2 YYNGEE. In nucleotides, the CDR3 is TGTGCCAGCAGCGTTGGAACCCCACCAGAGACCCAGTACTTC. It encodes CASSVGTPPETQYF. The full variable domain, its missing parts supplied by reference TRBV9 and TRBJ2-5, is DSGVTQTPKHLITATGQRVTLRCSPRSGDLSVYWYQQSLDQGLQFLIQYYNGEERAKGNILERFSAQQFPDLHSELNLSSLELGDSALYFCASSVGTPPETQYFGPGTRLLVL.

CDR3 in amino acids: CASSLGLRTDGYTF. The CDR3 region has the DNA TGTGCCAGCAGCTTAGGGTTGAGGACGGATGGCTACACCTTC. This rearrangement joins TRBV7-8 to TRBJ1-2; D is undetermined. The CDR3 totals 14 residues. Germline V gives CDR1 SGHVS, CDR2 FQNEAQ. The V end was cut by 1 base, the J end by 6 bases, with 12 bases between.

This CDR3 reads CSVRVRGTDTQYF. The CDR3 DNA reads as TGCAGCGTCCGGGTCAGAGGGACAGATACGCAGTATTTT. The chain has TRBV29-1 and TRBJ2-3, with D perhaps TRBD2 (5 bases). CDR1 and CDR2 from the germline V gene are SQVTM and ANQGSEA. The CDR3 extends over 13 amino acids. V lost 6 bases and J 3 bases, leaving 13 bases between the germline ends.

This clone was detected a few times. The rearrangement links TRBV7-2 to TRBJ2-5; D possibly uses TRBD1 or TRBD2 (5 bases each). The CDR3 length is 13 residues. V lost 2 bases, J lost 4 bases, and 8 bases lay in between. CDR1 is SGHTA, CDR2 FQGNSA, per germline. The CDR3 nucleotides read TGTGCCAGCAGCTTATATGGGGGAGAGACCCAGTACTTC. As protein: CASSLYGGETQYF.

This clone was seen a few times. V is TRBV15 and J is TRBJ1-5; D may be TRBD1 (6 bases). This CDR3 region has 14 residues. The germline V gene encodes CDR1 LNHNV and CDR2 YYDKDF (reference sequence). V was pared by 3 bases and J by 3 bases, with 9 bases between. In nucleotides, the CDR3 is TGTGCCACCAGCAGGGACAGATTCAATCAGCCCCAGCATTTT. Translation gives CATSRDRFNQPQHF. Full variable domain (missing parts from reference TRBV15 and TRBJ1-5): DAMVIQNPRYQVTQFGKPVTLSCSQTLNHNVMYWYQQKSSQAPKLLFHYYDKDFNNEADTPDNFQSRRPNTSFCFLDIRSPGLGDTAMYLCATSRDRFNQPQHFGDGTRLSIL.

The chain has TRBV4-1 and TRBJ2-7; 8 positions agree with TRBD1. Germline V CDR1 and CDR2: MGHRA, YSYEKL. The CDR3 length is 16 residues. After removal of 4 bases from V and 3 bases from J, the junction contained 11 bases not matched to a gene. CDR3 sequence (DNA): TGCGCCAGCAGCCCGACTCAGGACAGGGTCCTCTACGAGCAGTACTTC. Protein sequence: CASSPTQDRVLYEQYF.

J is TRBJ2-1 and V is TRBV25-1, with 10 bases fitting TRBD1. From germline, CDR1 is MGHDK and CDR2 SYGVNS. With 8 bases clipped from V and 8 bases from J, the junction kept 12 bases outside the gene matches. CDR3 length: 15 amino acids. CDR3 loop: CASGGQGLVRDEQFF. Here the CDR3 DNA reads TGTGCCAGCGGGGGACAGGGGCTGGTTCGAGATGAGCAGTTCTTC.

This clone was seen more than once but under ten times. The chain recombines TRBV30 with TRBJ2-3; D may correspond to TRBD1 or TRBD2 (5 bases each). Looked up from germline, CDR1 is GTSNPN and CDR2 is SVGIG (reference sequence). There are 13 residues in the CDR3. V lost 7 bases and J lost 1, with 12 bases in between. The CDR3 DNA is TGTGCCTTAGAACTAGGGGGCACAGATACGCAGTATTTT. This translates into CALELGGTDTQYF. The full variable domain, in which reference TRBV30 and TRBJ2-3 provide the parts outside the CDR3, is SQTIHQWPATLVQPVGSPLSLECTVEGTSNPNLYWYRQAAGRGLQLLFYSVGIGQISSEVPQNLSASRPQDRQFILSSKKLLLSDSGFYLCALELGGTDTQYFGPGTRLTVL.

The sample holds a few counts of this clone. The J gene is TRBJ2-1, the V gene TRBV7-8, with 10 positions matching TRBD1. The germline V gene has CDR1 SGHVS and CDR2 FQNEAQ. The CDR3 contains 15 residues. Trimming took 5 bases from V and 9 from J; bases not matched to a gene: 10. The DNA for the CDR3 is TGTGCCAGCAGCCCTTCGGACAGGGGGATGGGTGAGCAGTTCTTC. Amino acid sequence: CASSPSDRGMGEQFF.

This clone was counted between two and nine times. The chain links TRBV19 to TRBJ2-7; D is unclear. Per germline, CDR1 LNHDA and CDR2 SQIVND (reference sequence). This CDR3 region has 12 residues. V was trimmed by 3 bases and J by 5 bases, leaving 8 bases between them. DNA for the CDR3: TGTGCCAGTAGTATTCGGGCAGACGAGCAGTACTTC. Translated: CASSIRADEQYF.

This clone was seen a few times. Other DNA sequences in the sample encode the same CDR3. The CDR3 loop reads CSVGGRLNTEAFF. The CDR3 DNA is TGCAGCGTTGGTGGCAGGTTGAACACTGAAGCTTTCTTT. The J gene is TRBJ1-1, the V gene TRBV29-1; D is unclear. Germline V gene sequence: CDR1 SQVTM, CDR2 ANQGSEA. The CDR3 has 13 amino acids. V lost 4 bases, J lost 0 bases, and 9 bases lay in between.

The chain combines TRBV5-1 with TRBJ2-2; D is unclear. The CDR3 runs to 14 residues. From germline, CDR1 is SGHRS and CDR2 YFSETQ. V was pared by 4 bases and J by 4 bases, with 11 bases between. The CDR3 region has the DNA TGCGCCAGCAGCGTGGCAGGTCGCACCGGGGAGCTGTTTTTT. Residues: CASSVAGRTGELFF.

V gene TRBV30 combines with J gene TRBJ2-5; 11 positions agree with TRBD2. The CDR3 contains 14 residues. V shed 2 bases, J shed 5 bases, and the junction held 4 bases outside the gene matches. The germline V gene encodes CDR1 GTSNPN and CDR2 SVGIG (reference sequence). CDR3 protein: CAWSLLAGVETQYF. For the CDR3, the DNA is TGTGCCTGGAGTCTACTAGCGGGAGTGGAGACCCAGTACTTC. The full variable domain, in which reference TRBV30 and TRBJ2-5 provide the parts outside the CDR3, is SQTIHQWPATLVQPVGSPLSLECTVEGTSNPNLYWYRQAAGRGLQLLFYSVGIGQISSEVPQNLSASRPQDRQFILSSKKLLLSDSGFYLCAWSLLAGVETQYFGPGTRLLVL.

J is TRBJ2-1 and V is TRBV9, with no clear D. This CDR3 is 15 amino acids long. Per the germline V gene, CDR1 is SGDLS and CDR2 is YYNGEE. V lost 0 bases, J lost 0 bases, and 7 bases lay in between. The CDR3 nucleotides read TGTGCCAGCAGCGTAGGCAGGAGCTCCTACAATGAGCAGTTCTTC. This encodes CASSVGRSSYNEQFF.

This clone was found a few times. V usage is TRBV7-2 and J usage is TRBJ2-3; perhaps TRBD1 as D (5 bases). Germline CDR1 SGHTA, CDR2 FQGNSA. Between the trimmed V and J ends, which lost 5 bases and 3 bases, there was a span of 15 bases. This CDR3 spans 15 amino acids. In DNA, the CDR3 is TGTGCCAGCAGCACCAGACAGCCAGGGACAGATACGCAGTATTTT. It yields the protein CASSTRQPGTDTQYF.

The genes are TRBV28 and TRBJ1-2; D not resolved. Germline V gene data show CDR1 as MDHEN and CDR2 as SYDVKM. The V and J ends lost 1 base and 4 bases respectively, with 7 bases between them. The CDR3 has 13 amino acids. CDR3 sequence (DNA): TGTGCCAGCAGTTTATCGGCCTCCTATGGCTACACCTTC. It specifies CASSLSASYGYTF.

The chain employs TRBV7-9 and TRBJ2-5, with TRBD2 matching 8 bases. The junction had 7 bases not matched to a gene; V was cut back by 3 bases and J by 1 base. Germline V gene sequence: CDR1 SEHNR, CDR2 FQNEAQ (reference sequence). The CDR3 has 16 amino acids. The CDR3 region has the DNA TGTGCCAGCAGCTTTAAAGCGGGAGTTCGCCAAGAGACCCAGTACTTC. As protein: CASSFKAGVRQETQYF. Together with reference TRBV7-9 and TRBJ2-5, the CDR3 gives the full variable domain: DTGVSQNPRHKITKRGQNVTFRCDPISEHNRLYWYRQTLGQGPEFLTYFQNEAQLEKSRLLSDRFSAERPKGSFSTLEIQRTEQGDSAMYLCASSFKAGVRQETQYFGPGTRLLVL.

This clone was counted between two and nine times. J is TRBJ2-3 and V is TRBV11-3; either TRBD1 or TRBD2 may fit D (7 bases each). The CDR3 is 15 amino acids. The V end was cut by 5 bases, the J end by 3 bases, with 15 bases between. Germline lookup yields CDR1 SGHNT and CDR2 YENEEA. The CDR3: CASSPRQGGTDTQYF. The CDR3 DNA is TGTGCCAGCAGCCCAAGACAGGGAGGGACAGATACGCAGTATTTT.

This clone was seen more than once but under ten times. J is TRBJ2-7 and V is TRBV7-9; D gene ambiguous. V was trimmed by 3 bases and J by 0 bases, leaving 6 bases between them. Germline V CDR1 and CDR2: SEHNR, FQNEAQ (reference sequence). The length of the CDR3 is 13 residues. The DNA of the CDR3 is TGTGCCAGCAGCTTTGGCAACTCCTACGAGCAGTACTTC. Its translation is CASSFGNSYEQYF.

This chain joins TRBV7-9 and TRBJ2-7, with TRBD2 matching over 13 bases. CDR1 is SEHNR, CDR2 FQNEAQ, per germline (reference sequence). V lost 4 bases to trimming and J lost 7 bases; unmatched junction nucleotides: 7. The CDR3 spans 15 residues. The CDR3 DNA reads TGTGCCAGCAGCTCCGGACTAGCGGGAGTTGGTGAGCAGTACGTC. Translating gives CASSSGLAGVGEQYV.

The V gene is TRBV13, the J gene TRBJ2-1; 10 nucleotides align to TRBD2. The CDR3 loop spans 17 amino acids. The V segment lost 3 bases and the J segment 4 bases; nucleotides outside the gene matches: 9. The germline gives CDR1 PRHDT, CDR2 FYEKMQ (reference sequence). The CDR3 reads CASSFFRAGGLYNEQFF. Here the CDR3 DNA reads TGTGCCAGCAGCTTCTTCAGAGCGGGAGGGCTATACAATGAGCAGTTCTTC.

This clone appeared a few times. J is TRBJ2-1 and V is TRBV4-3, with D possibly TRBD2 on 6 matching bases. This CDR3 is built from 16 residues. With 5 bases removed from V and 0 bases from J, the gap between germline ends came to 14 bases. CDR1 LGHNA and CDR2 YSLEER come from the germline V gene. The CDR3, as DNA: TGCGCCAGCAGCTCCCATGGGGGAGGCTCCTACAATGAGCAGTTCTTC. Residues: CASSSHGGGSYNEQFF.

This chain connects TRBV18 to TRBJ2-5, with TRBD1 identical over 8 bases. The CDR3 is 16 amino acids. Trimming cost V 2 bases and J 0 bases; bases outside gene matches: 5. The germline gives CDR1 KGHSH, CDR2 LQKENI. The CDR3: CASSPVTGVHQETQYF. Here the CDR3 DNA reads TGTGCCAGCTCACCAGTGACAGGGGTGCACCAAGAGACCCAGTACTTC. Full variable domain (outside the CDR3, taken from reference TRBV18 and TRBJ2-5): NAGVMQNPRHLVRRRGQEARLRCSPMKGHSHVYWYRQLPEEGLKFMVYLQKENIIDESGMPKERFSAEFPKEGPSILRIQQVVRGDSAAYFCASSPVTGVHQETQYFGPGTRLLVL.